This T cell receptor (beta chain) appears in the sequencing data of a study of CD8 T cells in ankylosing spondylitis. Study results and limitations: Among TCR beta sequences, a motif of several highly homologous variants appeared characteristic of ankylosing spondylitis blood. A number of the motif variants had already been described in reactive arthritis synovial fluid and blood. Disease-linked clones proved CD8+ and comparatively uncommon in peripheral blood. As reported, disease-linked clones showed significant enrichment in matched ankylosing spondylitis synovial fluid.

V was trimmed by 6 bases and J by 2 bases, leaving 13 bases between them. Germline CDR1 and CDR2: SEHNR and FQNEAQ (reference sequence). The CDR3 loop spans 14 amino acids. With respect to this clonotype: Its antigen is not identified.

Making the TCR beta libraries involved quantitative 5'-RACE with molecular barcodes. TCRdb processed the 5' RACE reads anew with MiXCR; each CDR3 protein has one entry. The repertoire holds 470,000 or so distinct CDR3 sequences, roughly 27% seen once, with about 0.9% in the top ten. This TCR came from a male donor with ankylosing spondylitis. The J gene is TRBJ1-1, the V gene TRBV7-9, with D possibly TRBD1 on 6 matching bases. Input material: blood, either unsorted or a sorted T cell fraction (not recorded which). The CDR3 coding sequence is TGTGCCAGCAGAAAAACGGGACAAAACACTGAAGCTTTCTTT. Translation gives CASRKTGQNTEAFF.